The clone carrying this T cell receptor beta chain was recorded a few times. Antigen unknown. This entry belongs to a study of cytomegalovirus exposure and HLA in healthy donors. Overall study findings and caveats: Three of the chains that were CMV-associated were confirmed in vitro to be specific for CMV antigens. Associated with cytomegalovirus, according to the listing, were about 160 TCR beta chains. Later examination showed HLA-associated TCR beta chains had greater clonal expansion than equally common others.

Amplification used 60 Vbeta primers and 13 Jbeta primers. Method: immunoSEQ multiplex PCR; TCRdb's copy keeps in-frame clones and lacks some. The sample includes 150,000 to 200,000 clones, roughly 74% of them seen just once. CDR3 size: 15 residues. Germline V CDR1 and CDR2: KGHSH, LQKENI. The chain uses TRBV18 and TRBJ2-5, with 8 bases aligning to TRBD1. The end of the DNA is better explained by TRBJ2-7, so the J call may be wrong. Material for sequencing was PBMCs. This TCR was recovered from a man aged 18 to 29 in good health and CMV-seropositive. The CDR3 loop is CASSPSRQGSYEQYF. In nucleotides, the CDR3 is TGTGCCAGCTCACCATCACGACAGGGGAGCTACGAGCAGTACTTC.